The following is a TCR beta chain sequence with its context. The record originates from a study of OX40 agonist ivuxolimab in advanced cancers. Looking at the study overall: Ivuxolimab is an agonistic anti-OX40 (CD134) antibody, and patients were treated with it. Aged roughly 23 to 90 with a mean of approximately 60 years, they were around 85% male.

Data came from immunoSEQ multiplex PCR; TCRdb stores just in-frame clones and leaves some out. This table has about 140,000 clones, 90% appearing once. There are 12 residues in the CDR3. The germline V gene has CDR1 MGHDK and CDR2 SYGVNS. Trimming took off 1 base at V and 12 bases at J, with 11 bases between the two ends. The rearrangement uses TRBV25-1 and TRBJ2-3; D not certain. The sequenced sample was CD4+ or CD8+ T cells sorted from blood, obtained in a trial of the OX40 agonist ivuxolimab. The origin of this receptor is an adult with an advanced solid tumor such as melanoma, head and neck, liver or kidney cancer. CDR3 bases: TGTGCCAGCAGTGAATCAGTCGGGTCACAGTATTTT. Translated, it gives CASSESVGSQYF.